This TCR beta chain was sequenced during a study of regulatory T cells in long-lasting Graves disease. Study-level findings and limits: Sharing of public clonotypes was greater in persistent patients (roughly 2,600) than in new patients (approximately 940). Persistent disease exhibited a predilection for TRBV28, TRBJ1-2 and TRBJ2-5. Patients whose Graves' disease persisted exhibited lower TCR diversity than those newly diagnosed.

This clonotype was recorded a few times. The antigen remains undetermined. Germline CDR1 is MDHEN and CDR2 is SYDVKM. The CDR3 length is 15 residues. V dropped 7 bases and J dropped 7 bases, with 23 bases sitting between them. Specified time point: persistent/refractory GD, antithyroid drugs over 5 years with positive TRAb. The TCR library was made from RNA extracted from PBMCs. Patients with Graves' disease were diagnosed by American Thyroid Association guidelines. Investigators prepared the TCR beta libraries by applying iRepertoire HTBI primers and Arm-PCR of CDR3 regions. TCRdb reanalysed the multiplex PCR reads using MiXCR and keeps one entry per CDR3 protein. The data show a few hundred thousand distinct CDR3 sequences, roughly a quarter seen once.

The receptor was isolated from a female donor with Graves disease. The J gene is TRBJ2-7, the V gene TRBV28; D not certain. The sample was peripheral blood mononuclear cells (PBMCs), taken when the disease was refractory, from a patient treated with antithyroid drugs. The CDR3 sequence is CASNPAERSGWEQYF. In DNA form, the CDR3 reads TGTGCCAGCAACCCCGCGGAAAGGTCTGGGTGGGAGCAGTACTTC.